This record concerns one T cell receptor (beta chain) sequence. Under the authors' procedure: The assay estimated nucleated cells by amplifying reference gene primers. Clones were sequenced by immunoSEQ multiplex PCR, and TCRdb holds only the in-frame ones, with some missing. For V, J and clone size, that table is used; D and trimming come from the DNA. This table has roughly 16,000 clones, 80% to 90% appearing once. The V end lost 7 bases, the J end lost 1 base, and 11 bases lay between the germline ends. The CDR3 extends over 13 amino acids. Germline values: CDR1 SGHDT, CDR2 YYEEEE. The sample belongs to a study of blood T cell repertoires in COVID-19. Study details: Samples representing acute and convalescent COVID-19 were sourced from the United States, Italy and Spain. Nucleic acid was either cDNA or gDNA, and it came from T cells, B-cell-depleted T cells, or PBMCs.

This TCR came from a man in his 70s in a cohort sampled during active COVID-19. The V call is TRBV5-6, the J call TRBJ1-1; tentatively, D is TRBD1 (6 bases). The sample comprised peripheral blood. CDR3 loop: CASHQGSNTEAFF. The CDR3 DNA reads as TGTGCCAGCCACCAGGGGTCGAACACTGAAGCTTTCTTT.